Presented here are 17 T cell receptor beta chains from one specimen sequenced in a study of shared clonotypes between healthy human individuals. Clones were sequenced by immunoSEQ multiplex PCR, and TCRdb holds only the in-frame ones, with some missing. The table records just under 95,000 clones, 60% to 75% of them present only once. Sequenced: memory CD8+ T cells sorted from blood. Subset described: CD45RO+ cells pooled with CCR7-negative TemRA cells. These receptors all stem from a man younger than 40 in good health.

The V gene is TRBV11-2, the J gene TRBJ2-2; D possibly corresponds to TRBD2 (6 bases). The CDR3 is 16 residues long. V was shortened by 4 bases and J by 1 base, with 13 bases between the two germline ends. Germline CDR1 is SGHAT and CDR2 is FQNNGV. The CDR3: CASSSTSWENTGELFF. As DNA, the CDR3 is TGTGCCAGCAGCTCCACTAGCTGGGAGAACACCGGGGAGCTGTTTTTT.

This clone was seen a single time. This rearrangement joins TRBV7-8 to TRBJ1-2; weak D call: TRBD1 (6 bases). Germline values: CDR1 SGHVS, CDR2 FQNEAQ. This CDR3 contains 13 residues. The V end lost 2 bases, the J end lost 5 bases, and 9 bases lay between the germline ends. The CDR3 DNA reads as TGTGCCAGCAGCTTAAACAGGGCATATGGCTACACCTTC. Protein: CASSLNRAYGYTF.

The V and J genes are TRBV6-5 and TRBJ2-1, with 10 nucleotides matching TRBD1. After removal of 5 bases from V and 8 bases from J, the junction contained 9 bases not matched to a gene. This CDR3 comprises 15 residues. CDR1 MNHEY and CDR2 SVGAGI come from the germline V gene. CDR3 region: CASSHLGTGDDEQFF. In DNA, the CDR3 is TGTGCCAGCAGTCACCTCGGGACAGGGGATGATGAGCAGTTCTTC.

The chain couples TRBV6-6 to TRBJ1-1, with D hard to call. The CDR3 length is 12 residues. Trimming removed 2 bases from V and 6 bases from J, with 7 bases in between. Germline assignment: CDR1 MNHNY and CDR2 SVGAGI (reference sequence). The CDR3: CASSYREAEAFF. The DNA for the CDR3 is TGTGCCAGCAGTTACCGTGAGGCTGAAGCTTTCTTT.

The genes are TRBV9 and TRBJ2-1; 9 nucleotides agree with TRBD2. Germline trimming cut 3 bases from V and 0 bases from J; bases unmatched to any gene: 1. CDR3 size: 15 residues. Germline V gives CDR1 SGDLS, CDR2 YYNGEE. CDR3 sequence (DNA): TGTGCCAGCAGCGCTAGCGGGAACTCCTACAATGAGCAGTTCTTC. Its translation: CASSASGNSYNEQFF.

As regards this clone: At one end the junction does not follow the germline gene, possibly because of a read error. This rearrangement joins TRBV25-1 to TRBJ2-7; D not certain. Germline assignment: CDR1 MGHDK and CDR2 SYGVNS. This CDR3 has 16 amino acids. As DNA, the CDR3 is TGTGCCAGCAGTGTACCCGGACCGACGAACTCCTGCGAGCAGTACTTC. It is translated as CASSVPGPTNSCEQYF.

For the CDR3, the DNA is TGCAGTGTCAACCCCATGTCTGAGCAGTTCTTC. Amino acids: CSVNPMSEQFF. The V and J genes are TRBV20-1 and TRBJ2-1; D call uncertain. Per the germline V gene, CDR1 is DFQATT and CDR2 is SNEGSKA (reference sequence). The CDR3 spans 11 residues. The V and J ends lost 7 bases and 9 bases respectively, with 13 bases between them.

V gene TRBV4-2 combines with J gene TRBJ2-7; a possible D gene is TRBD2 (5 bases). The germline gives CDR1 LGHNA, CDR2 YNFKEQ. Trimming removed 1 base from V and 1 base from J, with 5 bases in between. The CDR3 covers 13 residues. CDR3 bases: TGTGCCAGCAGCCAAGGGAGGTCCTACGAGCAGTACTTC. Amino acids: CASSQGRSYEQYF.

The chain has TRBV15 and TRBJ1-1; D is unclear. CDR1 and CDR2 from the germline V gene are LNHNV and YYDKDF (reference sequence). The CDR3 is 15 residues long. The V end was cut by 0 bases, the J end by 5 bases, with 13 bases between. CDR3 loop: CATSREQEVGTEAFF. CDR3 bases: TGTGCCACCAGCAGAGAGCAGGAAGTGGGGACTGAAGCTTTCTTT.

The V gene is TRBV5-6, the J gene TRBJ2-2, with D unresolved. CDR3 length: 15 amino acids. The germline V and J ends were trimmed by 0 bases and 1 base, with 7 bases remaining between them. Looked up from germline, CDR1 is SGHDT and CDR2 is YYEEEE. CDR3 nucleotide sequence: TGTGCCAGCAGCTTGGGGTGGGGGAACACCGGGGAGCTGTTTTTT. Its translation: CASSLGWGNTGELFF.

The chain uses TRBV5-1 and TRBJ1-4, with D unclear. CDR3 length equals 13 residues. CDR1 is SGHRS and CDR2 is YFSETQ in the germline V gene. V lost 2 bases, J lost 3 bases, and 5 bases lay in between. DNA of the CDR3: TGCGCCAGCAGCTTATTGGCTAATGAAAAACTGTTTTTT. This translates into CASSLLANEKLFF.

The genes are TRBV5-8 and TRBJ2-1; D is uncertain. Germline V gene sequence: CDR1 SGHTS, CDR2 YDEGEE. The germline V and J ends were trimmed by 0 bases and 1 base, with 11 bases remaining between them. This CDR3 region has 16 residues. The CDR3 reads CASSLAVGRSYNEQFF. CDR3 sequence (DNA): TGTGCCAGCAGCTTGGCCGTTGGGCGATCCTACAATGAGCAGTTCTTC.

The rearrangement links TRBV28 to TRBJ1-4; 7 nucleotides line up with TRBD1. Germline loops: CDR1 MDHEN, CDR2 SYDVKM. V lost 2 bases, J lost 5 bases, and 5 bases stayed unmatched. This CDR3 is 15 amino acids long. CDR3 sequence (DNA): TGTGCCAGCAGTTTACTGGGACAGATGAATGAAAAACTGTTTTTT. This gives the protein CASSLLGQMNEKLFF.

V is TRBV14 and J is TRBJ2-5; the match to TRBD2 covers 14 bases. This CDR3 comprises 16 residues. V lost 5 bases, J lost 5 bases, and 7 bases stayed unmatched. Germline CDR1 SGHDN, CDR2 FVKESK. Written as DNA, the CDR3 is TGTGCCAGCAGCTTCGGGACTAGCGGGAGAGGGGAGACCCAGTACTTC. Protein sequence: CASSFGTSGRGETQYF.

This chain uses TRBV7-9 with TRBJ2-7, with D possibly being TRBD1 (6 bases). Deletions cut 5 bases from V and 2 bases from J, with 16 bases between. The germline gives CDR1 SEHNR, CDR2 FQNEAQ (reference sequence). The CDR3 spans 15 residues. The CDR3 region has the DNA TGTGCCAGCAGCCCCAGGGGCAGAAATCCCTACGAGCAGTACTTC. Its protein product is CASSPRGRNPYEQYF.

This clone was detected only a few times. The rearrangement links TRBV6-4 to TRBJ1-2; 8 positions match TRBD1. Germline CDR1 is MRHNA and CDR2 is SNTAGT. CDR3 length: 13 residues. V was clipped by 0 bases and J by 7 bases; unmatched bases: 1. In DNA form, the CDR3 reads TGTGCCAGCAGTGACTCAACAGGGGGTGGCTACACCTTC. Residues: CASSDSTGGGYTF.

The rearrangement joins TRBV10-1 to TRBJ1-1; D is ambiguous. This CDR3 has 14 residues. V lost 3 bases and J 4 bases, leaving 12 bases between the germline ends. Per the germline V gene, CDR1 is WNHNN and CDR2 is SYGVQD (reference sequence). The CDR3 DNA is TGCGCCAGCAGTGACACCTCATCGGGCACTGAAGCTTTCTTT. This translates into CASSDTSSGTEAFF.